What follows is one T cell receptor beta chain and its context. Its antigen is currently unknown. Generated by immunoSEQ multiplex PCR, the TCRdb table keeps only in-frame clones and is missing some. The data contain over 40,000 clones, under 90% of them singletons. The sample is drawn from a study of CD4 T cells in relation to SARS-CoV-2 and coronaviruses. As for the study in general: ViraFEST: approximately 10-day antigen culture of PBMCs, then TCR beta CDR3 sequencing.

Source material: naive CD4+ T cells from PBMCs, cultured in vitro. Subset meaning: naive CD4+ T cells isolated by negative enrichment. This receptor was identified in an adult with COVID-19.

CDR3 in amino acids: CASSPQGSAYGYTF. The DNA for the CDR3 is TGTGCCAGCTCACCACAGGGGTCGGCCTATGGCTACACCTTC. V usage is TRBV18 and J usage is TRBJ1-2, with D possibly matching TRBD1 (5 bases). The germline gives CDR1 KGHSH, CDR2 LQKENI. CDR3 length: 14 residues. V gave up 1 base and J gave up 4 bases, with 10 bases separating them.